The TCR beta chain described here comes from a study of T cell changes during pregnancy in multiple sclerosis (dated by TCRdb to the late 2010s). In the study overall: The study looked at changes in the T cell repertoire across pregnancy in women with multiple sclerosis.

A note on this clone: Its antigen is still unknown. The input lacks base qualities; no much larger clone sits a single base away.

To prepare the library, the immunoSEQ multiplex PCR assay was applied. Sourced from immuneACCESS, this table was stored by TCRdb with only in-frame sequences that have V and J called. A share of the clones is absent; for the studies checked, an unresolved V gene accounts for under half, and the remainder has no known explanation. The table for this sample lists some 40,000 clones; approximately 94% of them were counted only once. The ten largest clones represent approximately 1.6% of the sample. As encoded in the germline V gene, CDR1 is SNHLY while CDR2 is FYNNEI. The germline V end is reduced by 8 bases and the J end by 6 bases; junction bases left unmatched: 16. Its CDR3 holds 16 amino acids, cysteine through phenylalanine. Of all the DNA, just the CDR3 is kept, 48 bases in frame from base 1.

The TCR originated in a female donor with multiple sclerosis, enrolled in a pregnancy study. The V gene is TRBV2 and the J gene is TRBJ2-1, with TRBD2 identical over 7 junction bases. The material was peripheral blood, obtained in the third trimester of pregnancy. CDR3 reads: CASRDLGGVGSNEQFF. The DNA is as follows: TGTGCCAGCCGGGACTTGGGGGGGGTTGGTAGCAATGAGCAGTTCTTC. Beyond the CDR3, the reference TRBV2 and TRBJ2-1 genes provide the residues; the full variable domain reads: EPEVTQTPSHQVTQMGQEVILRCVPISNHLYFYWYRQILGQKVEFLVSFYNNEISEKSEIFDDQFSVERPDGSNFTLKIRSTKLEDSAMYFCASRDLGGVGSNEQFFGPGTRLTVL.